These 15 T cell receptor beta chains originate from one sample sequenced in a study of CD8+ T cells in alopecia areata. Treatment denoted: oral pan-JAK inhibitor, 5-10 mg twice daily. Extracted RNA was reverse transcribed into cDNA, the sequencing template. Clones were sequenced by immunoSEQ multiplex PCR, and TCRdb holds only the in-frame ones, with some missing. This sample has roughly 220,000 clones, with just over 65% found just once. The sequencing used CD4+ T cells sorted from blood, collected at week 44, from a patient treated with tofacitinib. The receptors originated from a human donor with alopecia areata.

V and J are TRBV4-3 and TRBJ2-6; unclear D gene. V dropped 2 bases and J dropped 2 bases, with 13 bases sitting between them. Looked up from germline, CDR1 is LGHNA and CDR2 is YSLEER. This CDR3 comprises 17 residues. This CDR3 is CASSQTFNRPGANVLTF. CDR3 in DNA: TGCGCCAGCAGCCAAACATTCAACCGCCCTGGGGCCAACGTCCTGACTTTC.

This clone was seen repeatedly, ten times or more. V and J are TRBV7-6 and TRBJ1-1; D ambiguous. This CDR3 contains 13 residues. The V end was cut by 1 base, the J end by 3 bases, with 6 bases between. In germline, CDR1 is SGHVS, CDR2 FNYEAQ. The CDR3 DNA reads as TGTGCCAGCAGCTTAGACGCTTACACTGAAGCTTTCTTT. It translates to CASSLDAYTEAFF. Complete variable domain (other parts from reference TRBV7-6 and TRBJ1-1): GAGVSQSPRYKVTKRGQDVALRCDPISGHVSLYWYRQALGQGPEFLTYFNYEAQQDKSGLPNDRFSAERPEGSISTLTIQRTEQRDSAMYRCASSLDAYTEAFFGQGTRLTVV.

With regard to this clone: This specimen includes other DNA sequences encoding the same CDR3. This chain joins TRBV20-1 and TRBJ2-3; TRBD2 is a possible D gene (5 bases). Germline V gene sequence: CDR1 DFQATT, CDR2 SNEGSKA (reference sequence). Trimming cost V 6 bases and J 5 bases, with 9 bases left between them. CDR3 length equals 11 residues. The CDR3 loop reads CSARTLDTQYF. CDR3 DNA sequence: TGCAGTGCCAGGACTTTAGATACGCAGTATTTT.

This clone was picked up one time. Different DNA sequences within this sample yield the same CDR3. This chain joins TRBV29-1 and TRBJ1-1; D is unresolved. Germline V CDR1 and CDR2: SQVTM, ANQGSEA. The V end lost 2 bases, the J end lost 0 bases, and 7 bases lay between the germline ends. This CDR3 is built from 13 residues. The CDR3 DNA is TGCAGCGTTGAAAGACCGCTGAACACTGAAGCTTTCTTT. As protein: CSVERPLNTEAFF.

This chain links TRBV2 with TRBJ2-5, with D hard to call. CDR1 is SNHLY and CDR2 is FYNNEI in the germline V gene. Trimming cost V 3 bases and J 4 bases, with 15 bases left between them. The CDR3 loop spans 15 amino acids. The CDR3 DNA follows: TGTGCCAGCAGTGACGGAGAAGGCGTGGCAGAGACCCAGTACTTC. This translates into CASSDGEGVAETQYF.

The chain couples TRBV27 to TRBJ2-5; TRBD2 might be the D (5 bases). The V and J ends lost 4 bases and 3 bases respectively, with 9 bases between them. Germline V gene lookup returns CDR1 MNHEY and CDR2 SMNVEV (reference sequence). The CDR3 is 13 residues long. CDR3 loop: CASSYTGKETQYF. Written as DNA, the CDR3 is TGTGCCAGCAGTTATACCGGGAAAGAGACCCAGTACTTC.

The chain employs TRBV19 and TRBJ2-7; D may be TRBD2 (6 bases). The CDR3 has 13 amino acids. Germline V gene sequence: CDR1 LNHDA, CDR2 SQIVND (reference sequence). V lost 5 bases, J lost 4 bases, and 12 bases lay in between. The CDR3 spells CASSLAGWYEQYF. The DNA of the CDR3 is TGTGCCAGTAGTCTGGCGGGGTGGTACGAGCAGTACTTC.

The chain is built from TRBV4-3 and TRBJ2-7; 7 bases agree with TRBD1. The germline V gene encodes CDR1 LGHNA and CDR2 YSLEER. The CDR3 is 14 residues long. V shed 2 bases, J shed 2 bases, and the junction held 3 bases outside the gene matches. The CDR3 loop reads CASSQRQGPYEQYF. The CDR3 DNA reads TGCGCCAGCAGCCAACGACAGGGCCCCTACGAGCAGTACTTC.

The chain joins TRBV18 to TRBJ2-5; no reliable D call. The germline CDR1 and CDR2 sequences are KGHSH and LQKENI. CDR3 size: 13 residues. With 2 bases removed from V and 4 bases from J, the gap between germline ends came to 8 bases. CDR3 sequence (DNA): TGTGCCAGCTCACCAGGGAACGGAGAGACCCAGTACTTC. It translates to CASSPGNGETQYF.

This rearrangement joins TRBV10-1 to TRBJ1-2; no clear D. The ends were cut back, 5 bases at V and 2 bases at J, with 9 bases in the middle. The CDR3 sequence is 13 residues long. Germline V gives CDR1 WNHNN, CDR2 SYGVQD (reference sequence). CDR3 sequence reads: CASSPQQNYGYTF. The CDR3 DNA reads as TGCGCCAGCAGTCCCCAGCAGAACTATGGCTACACCTTC.

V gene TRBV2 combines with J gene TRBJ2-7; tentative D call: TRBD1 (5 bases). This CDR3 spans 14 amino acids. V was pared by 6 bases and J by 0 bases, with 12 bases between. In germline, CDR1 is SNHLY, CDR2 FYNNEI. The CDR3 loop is CASRWTPTSYEQYF. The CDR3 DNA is TGTGCCAGCAGATGGACACCAACCTCCTACGAGCAGTACTTC.

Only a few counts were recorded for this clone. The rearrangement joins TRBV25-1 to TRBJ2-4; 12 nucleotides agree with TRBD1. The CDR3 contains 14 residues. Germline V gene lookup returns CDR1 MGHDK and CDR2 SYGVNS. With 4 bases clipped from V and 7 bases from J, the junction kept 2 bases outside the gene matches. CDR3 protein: CASSAGTGGNIQYF. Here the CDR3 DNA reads TGTGCCAGCAGTGCCGGGACAGGGGGCAACATTCAGTACTTC.

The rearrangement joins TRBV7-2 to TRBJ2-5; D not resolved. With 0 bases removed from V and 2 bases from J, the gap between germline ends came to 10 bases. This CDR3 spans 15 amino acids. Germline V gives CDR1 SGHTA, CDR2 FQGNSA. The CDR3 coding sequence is TGTGCCAGCAGCTTAGCGAACGGCAGACAAGAGACCCAGTACTTC. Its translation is CASSLANGRQETQYF.

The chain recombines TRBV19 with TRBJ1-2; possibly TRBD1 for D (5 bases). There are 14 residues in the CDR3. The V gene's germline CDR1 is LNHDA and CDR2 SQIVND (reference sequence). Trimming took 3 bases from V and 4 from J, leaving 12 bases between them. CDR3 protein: CASSIGDRTYGYTF. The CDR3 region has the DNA TGTGCCAGTAGTATCGGTGACAGAACCTATGGCTACACCTTC.

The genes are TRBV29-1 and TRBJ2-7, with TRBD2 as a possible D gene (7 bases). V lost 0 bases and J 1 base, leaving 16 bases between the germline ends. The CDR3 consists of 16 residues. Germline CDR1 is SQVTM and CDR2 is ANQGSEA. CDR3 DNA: TGCAGCGTTGAAGATCACGGGGGGCCGCGTTCCTACGAGCAGTACTTC. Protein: CSVEDHGGPRSYEQYF.